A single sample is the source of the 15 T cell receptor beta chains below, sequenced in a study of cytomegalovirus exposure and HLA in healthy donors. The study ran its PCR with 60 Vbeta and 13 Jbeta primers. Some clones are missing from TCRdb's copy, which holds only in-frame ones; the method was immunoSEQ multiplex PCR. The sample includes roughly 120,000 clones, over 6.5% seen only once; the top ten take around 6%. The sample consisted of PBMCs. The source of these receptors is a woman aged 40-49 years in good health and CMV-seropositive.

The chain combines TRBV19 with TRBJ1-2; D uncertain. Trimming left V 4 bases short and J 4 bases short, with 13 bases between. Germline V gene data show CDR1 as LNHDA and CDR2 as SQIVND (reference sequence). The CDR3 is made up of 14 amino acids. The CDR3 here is CASSREGFIYGYTF. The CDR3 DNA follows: TGTGCCAGTAGTAGGGAGGGTTTTATCTATGGCTACACCTTC.

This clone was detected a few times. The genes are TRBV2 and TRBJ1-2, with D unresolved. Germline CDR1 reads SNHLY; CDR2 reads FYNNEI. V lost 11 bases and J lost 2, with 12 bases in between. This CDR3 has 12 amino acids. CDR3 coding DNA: TGTGCCGCCCCAGGCGGGAACTATGGCTACACCTTC. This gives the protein CAAPGGNYGYTF. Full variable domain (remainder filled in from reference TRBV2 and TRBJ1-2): EPEVTQTPSHQVTQMGQEVILRCVPISNHLYFYWYRQILGQKVEFLVSFYNNEISEKSEIFDDQFSVERPDGSNFTLKIRSTKLEDSAMYFCAAPGGNYGYTFGSGTRLTVV.

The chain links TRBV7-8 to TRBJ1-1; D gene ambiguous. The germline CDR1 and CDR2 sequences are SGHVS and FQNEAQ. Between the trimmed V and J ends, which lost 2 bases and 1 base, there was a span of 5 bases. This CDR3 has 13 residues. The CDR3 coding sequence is TGTGCCAGCAGCTTAATCGGGAACACTGAAGCTTTCTTT. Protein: CASSLIGNTEAFF.

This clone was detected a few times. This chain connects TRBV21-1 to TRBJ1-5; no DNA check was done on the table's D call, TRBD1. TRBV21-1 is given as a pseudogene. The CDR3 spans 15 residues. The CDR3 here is CASSARVARGQPQHF. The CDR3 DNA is TGTGCCAGCAGCGCAAGAGTGGCCAGGGGTCAGCCCCAGCATTTT.

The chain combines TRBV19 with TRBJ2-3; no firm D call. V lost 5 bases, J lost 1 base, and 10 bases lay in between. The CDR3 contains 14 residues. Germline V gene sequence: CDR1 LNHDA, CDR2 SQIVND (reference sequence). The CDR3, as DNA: TGTGCCAGTAGTTTCTTAAGCCGCACAGATACGCAGTATTTT. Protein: CASSFLSRTDTQYF.

The CDR3: CASSLTGTGVSYEQYF. The CDR3 region has the DNA TGCGCCAGCAGCTTGACTGGGACAGGGGTTTCCTACGAGCAGTACTTC. The chain employs TRBV5-1 and TRBJ2-7, with TRBD1 matching 10 bases. V gave up 1 base and J gave up 1 base; unmatched junction bases: 5. This CDR3 has 16 residues. Germline CDR1 and CDR2: SGHRS and YFSETQ.

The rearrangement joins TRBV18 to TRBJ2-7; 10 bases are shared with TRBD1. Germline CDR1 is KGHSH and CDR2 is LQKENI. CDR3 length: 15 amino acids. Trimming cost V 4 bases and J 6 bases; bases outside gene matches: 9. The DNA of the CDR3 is TGTGCCAGCTCACTCGGGACAGGGGTTACCGGCGAGCAGTACTTC. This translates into CASSLGTGVTGEQYF.

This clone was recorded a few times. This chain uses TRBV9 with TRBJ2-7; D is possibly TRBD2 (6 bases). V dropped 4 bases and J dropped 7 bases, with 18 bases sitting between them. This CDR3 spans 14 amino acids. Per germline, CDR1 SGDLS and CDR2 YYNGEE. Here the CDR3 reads CASSPGTASWEQYF. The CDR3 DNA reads TGTGCCAGCAGCCCCGGGACTGCTAGCTGGGAGCAGTACTTC.

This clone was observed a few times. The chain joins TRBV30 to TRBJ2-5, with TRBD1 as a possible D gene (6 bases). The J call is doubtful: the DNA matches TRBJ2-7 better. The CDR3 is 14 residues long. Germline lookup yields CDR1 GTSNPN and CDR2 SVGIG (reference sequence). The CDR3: CAWSTGQISYEQYF. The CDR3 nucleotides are TGTGCCTGGAGTACCGGACAGATTTCCTACGAGCAGTACTTC.

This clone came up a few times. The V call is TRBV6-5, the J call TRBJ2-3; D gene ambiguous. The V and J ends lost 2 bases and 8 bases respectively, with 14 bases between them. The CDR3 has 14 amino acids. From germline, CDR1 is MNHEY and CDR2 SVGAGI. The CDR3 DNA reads TGTGCCAGCAGTTACCTCGATACTATAGCTACGCAGTATTTT. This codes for CASSYLDTIATQYF.

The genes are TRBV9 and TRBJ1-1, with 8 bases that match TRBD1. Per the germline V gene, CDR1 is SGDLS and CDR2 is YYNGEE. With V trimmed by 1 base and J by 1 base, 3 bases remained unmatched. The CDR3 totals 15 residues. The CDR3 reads CASSVQGAANTEAFF. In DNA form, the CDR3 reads TGTGCCAGCAGCGTACAGGGGGCGGCGAACACTGAAGCTTTCTTT.

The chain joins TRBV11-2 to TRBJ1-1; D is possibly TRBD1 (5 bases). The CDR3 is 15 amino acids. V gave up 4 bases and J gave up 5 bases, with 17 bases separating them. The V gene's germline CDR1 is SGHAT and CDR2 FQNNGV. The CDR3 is CASSYYVGPGTEAFF. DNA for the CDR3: TGTGCCAGCAGCTACTATGTAGGGCCAGGGACTGAAGCTTTCTTT.

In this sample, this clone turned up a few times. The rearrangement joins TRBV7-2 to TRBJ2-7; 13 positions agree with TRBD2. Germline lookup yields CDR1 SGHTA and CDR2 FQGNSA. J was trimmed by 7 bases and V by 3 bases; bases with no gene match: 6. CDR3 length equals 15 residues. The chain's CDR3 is CASSLRTGLAGEQYF. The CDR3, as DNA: TGTGCCAGCAGCTTGAGAACGGGACTAGCGGGGGAGCAGTACTTC.

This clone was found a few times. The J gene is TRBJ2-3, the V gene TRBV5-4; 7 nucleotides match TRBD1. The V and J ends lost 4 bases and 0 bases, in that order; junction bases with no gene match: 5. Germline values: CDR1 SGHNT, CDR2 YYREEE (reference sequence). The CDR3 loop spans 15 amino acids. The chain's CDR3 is CASSPPTGSTDTQYF. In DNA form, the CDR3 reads TGTGCCAGCAGCCCCCCGACAGGGAGCACAGATACGCAGTATTTT.

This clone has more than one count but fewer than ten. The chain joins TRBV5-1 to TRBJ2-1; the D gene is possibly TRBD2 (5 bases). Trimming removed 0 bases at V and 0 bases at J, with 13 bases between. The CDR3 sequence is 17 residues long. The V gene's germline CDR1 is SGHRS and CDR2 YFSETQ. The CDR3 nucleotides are TGCGCCAGCAGCTTGGGGCGGGTCTCTAGCTCCTACAATGAGCAGTTCTTC. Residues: CASSLGRVSSSYNEQFF.